These 5 T cell receptor beta chains were sequenced from one sample in a study of T cells after yellow fever vaccination (dated by TCRdb to about 2019). What the treatment or condition label conveys for this sample: live attenuated yellow fever vaccine strain. Libraries came from 5' RACE. TCRdb shows the sequencer as Illumina HiSeq 2500. The public reads were reanalyzed by TCRdb: fastp trimming at Q25, MiXCR alignment, in-frame beta chains only. Each entry merges the rows of one CDR3 protein and shows their most common DNA and genes. For this sample the table gives about 330,000 distinct CDR3 sequences, of which about 6.6% were detected only once. The ten largest account for roughly 19% of the sample. The sequences come from PBMCs, collected about 49 days after the first yellow fever vaccination. The source of these receptors is a man younger than 30 who received the YFV17D yellow fever vaccine.

The chain uses TRBV6-5 and TRBJ1-3; D is perhaps TRBD1 (5 bases). This CDR3 contains 14 residues. V was trimmed by 2 bases and J by 4 bases, leaving 9 bases between them. Germline V lookup: CDR1 MNHEY, CDR2 SVGAGI. The chain's CDR3 is CASSYMGVGNTIYF. The DNA for the CDR3 is TGTGCCAGCAGTTACATGGGGGTAGGAAACACCATATATTTT.

This clonotype was picked up many times. The chain uses TRBV29-1 and TRBJ2-4; tentative D call: TRBD1 (6 bases). The CDR3 length is 14 residues. Germline V gives CDR1 SQVTM, CDR2 ANQGSEA. The germline V and J ends were trimmed by 5 bases and 0 bases, with 11 bases remaining between them. CDR3 loop: CSVSEGVAKNIQYF. DNA for the CDR3: TGCAGCGTTTCAGAGGGGGTAGCCAAAAACATTCAGTACTTC.

This clonotype came up a few times. The chain has TRBV6-7 and TRBJ1-1; 9 nucleotides line up with TRBD1. TRBV6-7 is annotated as an ORF whose role is uncertain. The CDR3 extends over 12 amino acids. Losses at the gene ends were 5 bases for V and 11 bases for J; bases not matched to a gene: 6. The CDR3 region is CASSASTGGAFF. CDR3 nucleotide sequence: TGTGCCAGCAGTGCCTCGACAGGGGGGGCTTTCTTT.

This clonotype occurred a few times. The V gene is TRBV7-9, the J gene TRBJ2-5; 7 bases line up with TRBD1. CDR3 length: 16 amino acids. Germline loops: CDR1 SEHNR, CDR2 FQNEAQ (reference sequence). After removal of 5 bases from V and 2 bases from J, the junction contained 11 bases not matched to a gene. CDR3 in DNA: TGTGCCAGCAGCACCCGACAGGGCGGGTTTCAAGAGACCCAGTACTTC. Its translation is CASSTRQGGFQETQYF.

The rearrangement uses TRBV10-3 and TRBJ2-1; D is undetermined. This CDR3 is built from 13 residues. Germline V CDR1 and CDR2: ENHRY, SYGVKD. V shed 7 bases and J shed 4 bases, with 11 bases lying between them. This CDR3 is CAIKPAPYNEQFF. CDR3 in DNA: TGTGCCATCAAACCCGCCCCGTACAATGAGCAGTTCTTC.